This T cell receptor (beta chain) came from a study of cytomegalovirus exposure and HLA in healthy donors. Findings and limits, study-wide: From TCR beta sequences, most subjects' HLA-A and HLA-B alleles were reportedly predicted accurately. More clonal expansion characterized HLA-associated TCR beta chains than equally common others in a later analysis.

Researchers ran the PCR with 60 Vbeta and 13 Jbeta primers. Clones were sequenced by immunoSEQ multiplex PCR, and TCRdb holds only the in-frame ones, with some missing. There are around 140,000 clones in the sample; roughly 80% occur only once, and roughly 2.8% lies in the top ten. Germline CDR1 is SGDLS and CDR2 is YYNGEE. This CDR3 contains 16 residues. V trimming: 2 bases; J trimming: 3 bases; junction bases outside the gene matches: 6. The donors (healthy individuals) were bone marrow donors. About this clone: Antigen specificity is unknown.

This chain joins TRBV9 and TRBJ2-2; 8 bases agree with TRBD2. The sequence came from a woman in her 30s in good health and CMV-seronegative. The source material was PBMCs. CDR3 DNA: TGTGCCAGCAGCGTCTCGGGGGGGGGTTACACCGGGGAGCTGTTTTTT. Protein sequence: CASSVSGGGYTGELFF.